This TCR beta chain was sequenced during a study of cytomegalovirus exposure and HLA in healthy donors. In regard to this clone: Its antigen is undetermined.

The PCR made use of 60 Vbeta and 13 Jbeta primers. Original analysis: The authors later counted roughly 79 million unique TCR beta chains, around 9.9 million of them shared. Here immunoSEQ multiplex PCR was the method, and the copy in TCRdb shows in-frame clones only, minus some. The D gene and trimming were derived from the DNA, and the V and J assignments and clone size from that table. The table shows about 140,000 clones, with around 83% occurring only once. The CDR3 is made up of 13 amino acids. V gave up 3 bases and J gave up 2 bases, with 9 bases separating them. Germline loops: CDR1 SGHNT, CDR2 YYREEE (reference sequence). Regarding the study as a whole: 87-base-pair reads could not separate some V segments, including TRBV6-2 and TRBV6-3.

The receptor comes from a male donor in good health and CMV-seropositive. The sequenced sample consisted of PBMCs. This chain connects TRBV5-4 to TRBJ2-7, with D unclear. CDR3 nucleotide sequence: TGTGCCAGCAGCTCCGCAGATCCCTACGAGCAGTACTTC. As protein: CASSSADPYEQYF.